The following is a T cell receptor beta chain sequence with its context. These data originate in a study of a mutant IDH1 vaccine in newly diagnosed glioma. The CDR3 totals 14 residues. CDR1 is SGHRS and CDR2 is YFSETQ in the germline V gene. The ends were cut back, 6 bases at V and 0 bases at J, with 13 bases in the middle. Sample time point: baseline, week 1 (first vaccination visit). Noted treatment: pre-vaccination baseline after standard-of-care therapy. TCRdb's copy holds only in-frame clones and misses some; the assay was immunoSEQ multiplex PCR. The sample has 20,000 to 25,000 clones; 70% to 90% are singletons.

Specimen: PBMCs, collected from a glioma patient treated with radiotherapy, temozolomide or both. This TCR was recovered from a middle-aged man with glioma. The V and J genes are TRBV5-1 and TRBJ2-7; D is possibly TRBD1 or TRBD2 (5 bases each). The CDR3 is CASTAPGTSYEQYF. CDR3 DNA sequence: TGCGCCAGCACAGCCCCCGGGACCTCCTACGAGCAGTACTTC.